This TCR beta chain is from a study of identical twins. Broader study findings: The study reached conclusions through statistical analysis that was cross-sectional, not following the same donors.

The V gene lost 4 bases and the J gene lost 0 bases, with 21 bases spanning the gap. Germline CDR1 reads LGHNA; CDR2 reads YNFKEQ. CDR3 length: 19 amino acids. About this clonotype itself: The antigen remains undetermined.

One entry per CDR3 protein results from TCRdb running MiXCR on the 5' RACE reads. Among nearly 650,000 distinct CDR3 sequences listed, about 7.6% were seen once. Only healthy Caucasians were enrolled as donors. The sample was also reused in another study, on yellow fever vaccine responses in identical twins.

This sequence originates from a young woman in good health. The chain is built from TRBV4-2 and TRBJ2-2; D perhaps matches TRBD1 (5 bases). Sequencing input: PBMCs. CDR3 sequence: CASSLRPDSRDANTGELFF. The CDR3 DNA reads TGTGCCAGCAGCCTCCGTCCAGACAGCCGCGACGCGAACACCGGGGAGCTGTTTTTT.